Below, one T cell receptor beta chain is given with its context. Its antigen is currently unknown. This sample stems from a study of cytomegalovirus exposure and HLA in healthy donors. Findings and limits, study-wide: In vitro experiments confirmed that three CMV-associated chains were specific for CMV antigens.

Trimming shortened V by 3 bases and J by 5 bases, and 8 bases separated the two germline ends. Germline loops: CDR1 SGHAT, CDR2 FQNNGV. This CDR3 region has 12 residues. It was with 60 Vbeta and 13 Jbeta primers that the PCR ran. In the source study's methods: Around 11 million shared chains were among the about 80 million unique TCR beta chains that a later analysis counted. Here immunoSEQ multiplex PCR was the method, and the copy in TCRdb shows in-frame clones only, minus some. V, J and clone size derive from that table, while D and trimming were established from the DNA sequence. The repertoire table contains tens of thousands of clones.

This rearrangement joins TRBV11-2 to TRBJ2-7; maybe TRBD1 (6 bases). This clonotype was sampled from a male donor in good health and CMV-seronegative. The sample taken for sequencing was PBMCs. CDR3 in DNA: TGTGCCAGCAGCTTCTCAGGGGACGAGCAGTACTTC. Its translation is CASSFSGDEQYF.